Below, 25 T cell receptor beta chains from the same sample are listed, as sequenced in a study of cytomegalovirus exposure and HLA in healthy donors. The study ran its PCR with 60 Vbeta and 13 Jbeta primers. TCRdb's table, derived via immunoSEQ multiplex PCR, lists solely in-frame clones and lacks some. This sample has about 160,000 clones, with less than 85% found just once. Sequencing was carried out using PBMCs. These receptors all stem from a boy between 2 and 10 years old in good health and CMV-seronegative.

V and J are TRBV15 and TRBJ2-7, with 8 bases fitting TRBD1. CDR1 and CDR2 from the germline V gene are LNHNV and YYDKDF (reference sequence). With V trimmed by 0 bases and J by 10 bases, 14 bases remained unmatched. This CDR3 has 16 amino acids. The CDR3 DNA reads as TGTGCCACCAGCAGAGATAGTCCGGGACAGGCCGGGGGACAGTACTTC. As protein: CATSRDSPGQAGGQYF.

J is TRBJ1-3 and V is TRBV10-2; D gene ambiguous. Trimming shortened V by 5 bases and J by 8 bases, and 10 bases separated the two germline ends. CDR3 length: 12 amino acids. Germline V gene data show CDR1 as WSHSY and CDR2 as SAAADI. The CDR3 loop reads CASSTVGHTIYF. The DNA of the CDR3 is TGCGCCAGCAGTACCGTGGGCCACACCATATATTTT.

V usage is TRBV7-6 and J usage is TRBJ2-2, with TRBD2 as a possible D gene (6 bases). This CDR3 spans 17 amino acids. The ends were cut back, 1 base at V and 6 bases at J, with 18 bases in the middle. Germline V gene data show CDR1 as SGHVS and CDR2 as FNYEAQ. CDR3 region: CASSLGSNGRGSGELFF. As DNA, the CDR3 is TGTGCCAGCAGCTTAGGCTCAAACGGGAGAGGTTCCGGGGAGCTGTTTTTT. The whole variable domain, remainder taken from reference TRBV7-6 and TRBJ2-2, is GAGVSQSPRYKVTKRGQDVALRCDPISGHVSLYWYRQALGQGPEFLTYFNYEAQQDKSGLPNDRFSAERPEGSISTLTIQRTEQRDSAMYRCASSLGSNGRGSGELFFGEGSRLTVL.

V gene TRBV13 combines with J gene TRBJ1-2, with D perhaps TRBD1 (6 bases). Germline V gene lookup returns CDR1 PRHDT and CDR2 FYEKMQ (reference sequence). V lost 2 bases and J 10 bases, leaving 14 bases between the germline ends. The CDR3 extends over 13 amino acids. CDR3 DNA sequence: TGTGCCAGCAGCTTAAACAGGGCGGTGGACTACACCTTC. Its translation: CASSLNRAVDYTF.

This clone was observed once. The chain joins TRBV2 to TRBJ1-1; 8 nucleotides match TRBD1. The CDR3 is 14 amino acids. The germline V gene encodes CDR1 SNHLY and CDR2 FYNNEI. Unmatched junction bases numbered 6, after V lost 4 bases and J lost 5 bases. The CDR3 protein is CASSATGVRTEAFF. CDR3 in DNA: TGTGCCAGCAGTGCGACAGGGGTCCGGACTGAAGCTTTCTTT.

The chain combines TRBV7-9 with TRBJ1-1; D gene unclear. Trimming took off 10 bases at V and 3 bases at J, with 12 bases between the two ends. Per the germline V gene, CDR1 is SEHNR and CDR2 is FQNEAQ (reference sequence). There are 12 residues in the CDR3. Here the CDR3 reads CAIPGTDTEAFF. The CDR3 DNA sequence: TGTGCCATCCCCGGTACGGACACTGAAGCTTTCTTT.

V usage is TRBV6-1 and J usage is TRBJ2-5, with 7 bases matching TRBD2. Germline V gene lookup returns CDR1 MNHNS and CDR2 SASEGT. CDR3 length: 18 residues. Unmatched junction bases numbered 16, after V lost 4 bases and J lost 2 bases. The CDR3 reads CASSGIVREGRYQETQYF. DNA of the CDR3: TGTGCCAGCAGTGGGATTGTGAGGGAGGGACGATATCAAGAGACCCAGTACTTC.

The chain combines TRBV19 with TRBJ2-3; 10 bases are shared with TRBD2. CDR1 is LNHDA, CDR2 SQIVND, per germline (reference sequence). The ends lost 3 bases at V and 6 bases at J; junction bases unmatched: 9. There are 16 residues in the CDR3. CDR3 sequence: CASSMWLAGASDTQYF. Here the CDR3 DNA reads TGTGCCAGTAGTATGTGGCTAGCGGGGGCCTCTGATACGCAGTATTTT.

V usage is TRBV5-6 and J usage is TRBJ1-5; no firm D call. CDR1 is SGHDT and CDR2 is YYEEEE in the germline V gene. The V gene lost 2 bases and the J gene lost 6 bases, with 9 bases spanning the gap. The CDR3 consists of 13 residues. The CDR3 region is CASSLYGGQPQHF. The DNA for the CDR3 is TGTGCCAGCAGCTTATACGGTGGTCAGCCCCAGCATTTT.

The chain employs TRBV28 and TRBJ1-1; no clear D. The CDR3 spans 13 residues. The germline V and J ends were trimmed by 3 bases and 4 bases, with 9 bases remaining between them. The germline gives CDR1 MDHEN, CDR2 SYDVKM. The CDR3 region is CASSFAAGTEAFF. For the CDR3, the DNA is TGTGCCAGCAGTTTTGCAGCGGGCACTGAAGCTTTCTTT.

On this clone itself: The germline gene is not matched at one end of the junction; a read error may be the cause. V and J are TRBV2 and TRBJ2-3, with D perhaps matching TRBD2 (5 bases). In germline, CDR1 is SNHLY, CDR2 FYNNEI. CDR3 length: 10 amino acids. CDR3 coding DNA: TGTGCCAGCAGGAGGGAGACTACGCATTTT. Protein: CASRRETTHF.

This chain joins TRBV6-1 and TRBJ2-2, with 8 bases matching TRBD1. Per germline, CDR1 MNHNS and CDR2 SASEGT. This CDR3 comprises 14 residues. V was clipped by 6 bases and J by 1 base; unmatched bases: 1. CDR3 sequence reads: CASRGTGNTGELFF. Here the CDR3 DNA reads TGTGCCAGCAGAGGGACAGGGAACACCGGGGAGCTGTTTTTT.

V gene TRBV27 combines with J gene TRBJ1-2; TRBD1 might be the D (5 bases). Germline V gene lookup returns CDR1 MNHEY and CDR2 SMNVEV (reference sequence). V gave up 6 bases and J gave up 5 bases, with 19 bases separating them. The CDR3 sequence is 15 residues long. DNA for the CDR3: TGTGCCAGCAGCGTTAAACGACAGCCGACTTATGGCTACACCTTC. This translates into CASSVKRQPTYGYTF.

This chain connects TRBV18 to TRBJ1-4, with D perhaps TRBD1 (6 bases). This CDR3 is built from 13 residues. The germline V and J ends were trimmed by 2 bases and 7 bases, with 8 bases remaining between them. Germline loops: CDR1 KGHSH, CDR2 LQKENI. The DNA of the CDR3 is TGTGCCAGCTCACCAGGGGGCGGTGAAAAACTGTTTTTT. Its protein product is CASSPGGGEKLFF.

This chain links TRBV7-2 with TRBJ2-1, with 10 bases fitting TRBD1. This CDR3 comprises 17 residues. The J segment lost 4 bases and the V segment lost 2 bases, leaving 8 bases of the junction unmatched. CDR1 SGHTA and CDR2 FQGNSA come from the germline V gene. The CDR3 region is CASSLRSRTGGYNEQFF. The CDR3 DNA reads TGTGCCAGCAGCTTAAGGTCGCGGACAGGGGGTTACAATGAGCAGTTCTTC.

There are a few counts of this clone. This chain connects TRBV27 to TRBJ1-4; a weak D match, TRBD1 (6 bases). CDR3 length equals 17 residues. V was trimmed by 4 bases and J by 0 bases, leaving 15 bases between them. CDR1 is MNHEY, CDR2 SMNVEV, per germline (reference sequence). The CDR3 region is CASSYLGARATNEKLFF. In DNA form, the CDR3 reads TGTGCCAGCAGTTATTTGGGGGCCCGTGCAACTAATGAAAAACTGTTTTTT.

The gene calls are TRBV10-3 and TRBJ2-2, with TRBD1 matching 7 bases. The germline V gene encodes CDR1 ENHRY and CDR2 SYGVKD. V shed 2 bases, J shed 6 bases, and the junction held 6 bases outside the gene matches. The CDR3 runs to 15 residues. The CDR3: CAISEARQGSGELFF. CDR3 nucleotide sequence: TGTGCCATCAGTGAGGCCCGACAGGGTTCCGGGGAGCTGTTTTTT.

The V gene is TRBV9, the J gene TRBJ2-7; 11 bases are a match to TRBD1. Trimming removed 4 bases from V and 6 bases from J; junction bases left unmatched: 15. Germline V gene data show CDR1 as SGDLS and CDR2 as YYNGEE. The CDR3 runs 17 residues. The CDR3 DNA sequence: TGTGCCAGCAGCCCAACACCGGGACAGGGGGGCCTCGGCGAGCAGTACTTC. Amino acids: CASSPTPGQGGLGEQYF.

The V call is TRBV30, the J call TRBJ1-2, with D tentatively TRBD1 (5 bases). CDR1 and CDR2 (germline): GTSNPN, SVGIG (reference sequence). The CDR3 runs 12 residues. V shed 7 bases and J shed 2 bases, with 11 bases lying between them. In DNA, the CDR3 is TGTGCCTCCGGCAAGGGGAACTATGGCTACACCTTC. This codes for CASGKGNYGYTF.

This clone was seen a few times. The chain links TRBV6-5 to TRBJ2-1; D is unresolved. CDR3 size: 11 residues. CDR1 is MNHEY and CDR2 is SVGAGI in the germline V gene. V was clipped by 2 bases and J by 7 bases, with 3 bases between them. For the CDR3, the DNA is TGTGCCAGCAGTTACCGGAATGAGCAGTTCTTC. This encodes CASSYRNEQFF.

This chain links TRBV5-1 with TRBJ2-7; 14 bases align to TRBD2. The CDR3 runs 17 residues. The ends lost 2 bases at V and 0 bases at J; junction bases unmatched: 4. CDR1 is SGHRS and CDR2 is YFSETQ in the germline V gene. The CDR3 loop reads CASSFFGTSGSSYEQYF. Written as DNA, the CDR3 is TGCGCCAGCAGCTTTTTTGGGACTAGCGGGAGCTCCTACGAGCAGTACTTC.

The chain links TRBV19 to TRBJ2-3; D gene unclear. The V end was cut by 5 bases, the J end by 1 base, with 10 bases between. The length of the CDR3 is 14 residues. The germline gives CDR1 LNHDA, CDR2 SQIVND (reference sequence). The CDR3 is CASSLDSGTDTQYF. The CDR3 DNA sequence: TGTGCCAGTAGTCTCGATTCGGGCACAGATACGCAGTATTTT.

This clone came up once. The rearrangement uses TRBV5-1 and TRBJ2-7; D gene ambiguous. The germline V gene encodes CDR1 SGHRS and CDR2 YFSETQ. Trimming took off 3 bases at V and 2 bases at J, with 3 bases between the two ends. This CDR3 has 11 amino acids. CDR3 DNA sequence: TGCGCCAGCAGCTCCACCTACGAGCAGTACTTC. Translating gives CASSSTYEQYF. Full variable domain (remainder filled in from reference TRBV5-1 and TRBJ2-7): KAGVTQTPRYLIKTRGQQVTLSCSPISGHRSVSWYQQTPGQGLQFLFEYFSETQRNKGNFPGRFSGRQFSNSRSEMNVSTLELGDSALYLCASSSTYEQYFGPGTRLTVT.

This clone was recorded a few times. This sequence joins TRBV6-1 and TRBJ1-5; D unresolved. CDR3 length: 13 residues. Germline values: CDR1 MNHNS, CDR2 SASEGT. Trimming removed 6 bases from V and 1 base from J, with 7 bases in between. The CDR3 here is CASSPGSNQPQHF. In DNA form, the CDR3 reads TGTGCCAGCAGCCCGGGGAGCAATCAGCCCCAGCATTTT.

The chain is built from TRBV6-6 and TRBJ2-7; 8 bases are a match to TRBD1. CDR3 size: 13 residues. CDR1 and CDR2 (germline): MNHNY, SVGAGI (reference sequence). V gave up 6 bases and J gave up 6 bases; unmatched junction bases: 7. CDR3 amino acids: CASRRGQGREQYV. CDR3 nucleotide sequence: TGTGCCAGCAGGAGAGGACAGGGTCGCGAGCAGTACGTC.